The 26 T cell receptor beta chains below come from one sample, sequenced in a study of blood T cells in healthy people across ages. Together with a sample-barcoded 5' primer, a J-beta primer mix was included in a second PCR lasting about 7 to 12 cycles. TCRdb analysed the 5' RACE reads with MiXCR anew, one entry per CDR3 protein. The sample carries over a million distinct CDR3 sequences, approximately 39% recorded once. Sequenced material: blood. The receptors come from a woman in her late teens or twenties in good health.

The gene calls are TRBV24-1 and TRBJ2-1; D tentatively reads TRBD1 or TRBD2 (5 bases each). V lost 11 bases and J lost 7, with 23 bases in between. The CDR3 loop spans 15 amino acids. The V gene's germline CDR1 is KGHDR and CDR2 SFDVKD. This CDR3 is CAILPLRERTNEQFF. In DNA, the CDR3 is TGTGCCATACTCCCCTTGAGGGAGAGGACAAATGAGCAGTTCTTC.

The chain joins TRBV9 to TRBJ2-3, with D perhaps matching TRBD1 or TRBD2 (5 bases each). V was clipped by 4 bases and J by 2 bases, with 17 bases between them. Germline CDR1 is SGDLS and CDR2 is YYNGEE. The CDR3 contains 16 residues. This CDR3 is CASSPPEGTITDTQYF. The CDR3 nucleotides are TGTGCCAGCAGCCCCCCCGAGGGGACGATCACAGATACGCAGTATTTT.

This chain joins TRBV10-2 and TRBJ2-7; either TRBD1 or TRBD2 may fit D (5 bases each). The V end was cut by 10 bases, the J end by 2 bases, with 18 bases between. Germline V gene lookup returns CDR1 WSHSY and CDR2 SAAADI. The CDR3 runs 14 residues. The CDR3 region is CATRDGALPYEQYF. The DNA for the CDR3 is TGCGCCACCAGGGACGGTGCTTTACCCTACGAGCAGTACTTC.

This clonotype was observed a handful of times. The rearrangement joins TRBV25-1 to TRBJ2-6; D gene uncertain. The V gene lost 1 base and the J gene lost 0 bases, with 10 bases spanning the gap. The CDR3 length is 17 residues. Germline values: CDR1 MGHDK, CDR2 SYGVNS. Written as DNA, the CDR3 is TGTGCCAGCAGTGAATTCATAGGCCTCTCTGGGGCCAACGTCCTGACTTTC. It codes for CASSEFIGLSGANVLTF.

The chain links TRBV5-1 to TRBJ2-7; 14 bases are shared with TRBD2. Trimming at V came to 3 bases and at J to 5 bases, leaving 13 bases not matched to a gene. The CDR3 loop spans 18 amino acids. The V gene's germline CDR1 is SGHRS and CDR2 YFSETQ. CDR3 bases: TGCGCCAGCAGCTACCTTAGACTAGCGGGAGGGCCTTCCAACGAGCAGTACTTC. It codes for CASSYLRLAGGPSNEQYF.

CDR3 in amino acids: CASSYSNWNEQFF. CDR3 sequence (DNA): TGTGCCAGCAGTTACTCCAATTGGAATGAGCAGTTCTTC. The chain carries TRBV6-2 or TRBV6-3 and TRBJ2-1, with D uncertain. The CDR3 length is 13 residues. V lost 0 bases to trimming and J lost 7 bases, with 7 bases between them. Germline assignment: CDR1 MNHEY and CDR2 SVGEGT.

This chain joins TRBV27 and TRBJ2-3; 11 bases align to TRBD1. J lost 3 bases, V lost 6 bases, and 11 bases had no gene match. The CDR3 is 17 amino acids. Germline values: CDR1 MNHEY, CDR2 SMNVEV (reference sequence). The CDR3 loop is CASSWTGGAGGTDTQYF. The CDR3 DNA reads as TGTGCCAGCAGCTGGACAGGGGGCGCAGGGGGTACAGATACGCAGTATTTT.

J is TRBJ2-1 and V is TRBV27; TRBD2 agrees at 10 bases. J was trimmed by 10 bases and V by 2 bases; bases with no gene match: 5. The CDR3 runs to 14 residues. CDR1 is MNHEY, CDR2 SMNVEV, per germline (reference sequence). The CDR3 loop reads CASSLLAGEGEQFF. The CDR3 nucleotides are TGTGCCAGCAGTTTACTAGCGGGAGAGGGAGAGCAGTTCTTC.

The rearrangement joins TRBV3-1 to TRBJ2-5, with unresolved D. Trimming left V 3 bases short and J 7 bases short, with 12 bases between. Looked up from germline, CDR1 is LGHDT and CDR2 is YNNKEL (reference sequence). The CDR3 runs to 13 residues. CDR3 sequence (DNA): TGTGCCAGCAGCCAGCCCCCTCGAGGGACCCAGTACTTC. It is translated as CASSQPPRGTQYF.

This chain joins TRBV20-1 and TRBJ1-6; no clear D. CDR1 DFQATT and CDR2 SNEGSKA come from the germline V gene (reference sequence). The V end was cut by 0 bases, the J end by 7 bases, with 10 bases between. The CDR3 sequence is 14 residues long. CDR3 nucleotide sequence: TGCAGTGCTAGAGACGGCAGCTCAAATTCACCCCTCCACTTT. It specifies CSARDGSSNSPLHF.

CDR3 residues: CSAYVAGEPYEQYF. The CDR3, as DNA: TGCAGTGCTTACGTAGCGGGGGAACCCTACGAGCAGTACTTC. The chain uses TRBV20-1 and TRBJ2-7; 9 bases are shared with TRBD2. This CDR3 is built from 14 residues. V was clipped by 5 bases and J by 2 bases; unmatched bases: 7. Germline CDR1 DFQATT, CDR2 SNEGSKA (reference sequence).

This rearrangement joins TRBV5-1 to TRBJ2-3, with D perhaps matching TRBD2 (6 bases). Germline CDR1 SGHRS, CDR2 YFSETQ. There are 17 residues in the CDR3. V lost 3 bases and J lost 1, with 18 bases in between. The CDR3 here is CASSSLPRGSGTDTQYF. The CDR3 bases are TGCGCCAGCAGCTCCTTACCGCGGGGATCAGGCACAGATACGCAGTATTTT. The full variable domain, with the rest looked up from reference TRBV5-1 and TRBJ2-3, is KAGVTQTPRYLIKTRGQQVTLSCSPISGHRSVSWYQQTPGQGLQFLFEYFSETQRNKGNFPGRFSGRQFSNSRSEMNVSTLELGDSALYLCASSSLPRGSGTDTQYFGPGTRLTVL.

In its sample, this clonotype was seen a few times. The chain uses TRBV30 and TRBJ1-2; D might be TRBD1 (6 bases). The germline gives CDR1 GTSNPN, CDR2 SVGIG (reference sequence). The CDR3 is 12 residues long. Trimming pared 4 bases from V and 8 bases from J, leaving 14 bases between. In DNA form, the CDR3 reads TGTGCCTGGATTGGGGACAACGCAGGCTACACCTTC. Protein: CAWIGDNAGYTF.

This chain links TRBV11-2 with TRBJ2-3, with 9 bases matching TRBD2. The V segment lost 1 base and the J segment 2 bases; nucleotides outside the gene matches: 1. This CDR3 has 15 residues. Germline lookup yields CDR1 SGHAT and CDR2 FQNNGV. CDR3: CASSLGGRATDTQYF. CDR3 bases: TGTGCCAGCAGCTTAGGCGGGAGGGCCACAGATACGCAGTATTTT.

This clonotype has only a few counts. This CDR3 reads CAAGFTDTQYF. The CDR3 region has the DNA TGTGCCGCCGGCTTCACAGATACGCAGTATTTT. The rearrangement uses TRBV3-1 and TRBJ2-3; no definite D call. The germline CDR1 and CDR2 sequences are LGHDT and YNNKEL (reference sequence). The CDR3 contains 11 residues. V dropped 11 bases and J dropped 2 bases, with 8 bases sitting between them.

The chain couples TRBV6-1 to TRBJ2-5; no reliable D call. The J call may be incorrect, as the DNA end agrees better with TRBJ2-7. The CDR3 has 13 residues. Germline V CDR1 and CDR2: MNHNS, SASEGT. The CDR3 nucleotides are TGTGCCAGCAGTGAACAGTGGGCGAACGAGCAGTACTTC. Residues: CASSEQWANEQYF.

Many counts were recorded for this clonotype. The CDR3 loop reads CSVPGQPRLDEQFF. CDR3 sequence (DNA): TGCAGCGTTCCTGGCCAGCCCCGTCTAGATGAGCAGTTCTTC. The chain has TRBV29-1 and TRBJ2-1; D unclear. This CDR3 has 14 residues. The germline V gene has CDR1 SQVTM and CDR2 ANQGSEA. Trimming shortened V by 5 bases and J by 8 bases, and 19 bases separated the two germline ends.

V usage is TRBV3-1 and J usage is TRBJ2-3; D is tentatively TRBD1 or TRBD2 (5 bases each). The germline gives CDR1 LGHDT, CDR2 YNNKEL (reference sequence). The CDR3 has 16 amino acids. The V end lost 3 bases, the J end lost 2 bases, and 15 bases lay between the germline ends. The CDR3 protein is CASSQSQGVHTDTQYF. As DNA, the CDR3 is TGTGCCAGCAGCCAGAGTCAGGGAGTTCACACAGATACGCAGTATTTT.

A remark on this clonotype: At one of its ends the junction is not consistent with the germline gene, which may arise from a read error. The rearrangement joins TRBV7-2 to TRBJ1-1, with 7 bases matching TRBD1. Germline CDR1 reads SGHTA; CDR2 reads FQGNSA. This CDR3 comprises 16 residues. The CDR3 nucleotides are TGTGCCAGCAGCCACCCCTGGAAGGGGGCGGTCACTAAAGCTTTCTTT. Protein sequence: CASSHPWKGAVTKAFF.

In this sample, this clonotype turned up a few times. The chain is built from TRBV7-9 and TRBJ1-4; D gene uncertain. The germline V gene has CDR1 SEHNR and CDR2 FQNEAQ (reference sequence). The CDR3 is 16 amino acids. V was pared by 1 base and J by 0 bases, with 9 bases between. CDR3 sequence reads: CASSLVATATNEKLFF. The DNA of the CDR3 is TGTGCCAGCAGCTTAGTAGCTACCGCAACTAATGAAAAACTGTTTTTT. The variable domain in full, completed from reference TRBV7-9 and TRBJ1-4, reads DTGVSQNPRHKITKRGQNVTFRCDPISEHNRLYWYRQTLGQGPEFLTYFQNEAQLEKSRLLSDRFSAERPKGSFSTLEIQRTEQGDSAMYLCASSLVATATNEKLFFGSGTQLSVL.

The chain links TRBV7-8 to TRBJ2-7; D ambiguous. V was trimmed by 5 bases and J by 7 bases, leaving 21 bases between them. The V gene's germline CDR1 is SGHVS and CDR2 FQNEAQ. CDR3 length equals 15 residues. Here the CDR3 reads CASSIPQSSYNEQYF. The CDR3 nucleotides are TGTGCCAGCAGCATACCTCAGAGCTCCTACAATGAGCAGTACTTC. The whole variable domain, remainder taken from reference TRBV7-8 and TRBJ2-7, is GAGVSQSPRYKVAKRGQDVALRCDPISGHVSLFWYQQALGQGPEFLTYFQNEAQLDKSGLPSDRFFAERPEGSVSTLKIQRTQQEDSAVYLCASSIPQSSYNEQYFGPGTRLTVT.

This clonotype has a handful of counts. This chain uses TRBV9 with TRBJ1-4, with unresolved D. The CDR3 is 17 residues long. Germline V CDR1 and CDR2: SGDLS, YYNGEE. Trimming left V 4 bases short and J 0 bases short, with 16 bases between. The CDR3 reads CASSPSGTVATNEKLFF. The DNA for the CDR3 is TGTGCCAGCAGCCCCAGCGGAACAGTTGCAACTAATGAAAAACTGTTTTTT.

The genes are TRBV5-1 and TRBJ2-6, with D possibly matching TRBD1 (6 bases). V was cut by 7 bases and J by 7 bases, with 18 bases left in between. There are 15 residues in the CDR3. Germline V gives CDR1 SGHRS, CDR2 YFSETQ. CDR3: CASGQPQGTANVLTF. CDR3 in DNA: TGCGCCAGCGGACAACCACAGGGCACAGCCAACGTCCTGACTTTC.

The chain has TRBV18 and TRBJ1-4; possibly TRBD1 for D (5 bases). This CDR3 spans 15 amino acids. CDR1 is KGHSH and CDR2 is LQKENI in the germline V gene. Trimming left V 3 bases short and J 3 bases short, with 11 bases between. CDR3 bases: TGTGCCAGCTCACCGGGGACGGCCTCTAATGAAAAACTGTTTTTT. As protein: CASSPGTASNEKLFF.

For the CDR3, the DNA is TGCGCCAGCAGCCAGACCACAGTGGGCTCGTCTAATTCACCCCTCCACTTT. Its protein is CASSQTTVGSSNSPLHF. The rearrangement links TRBV4-3 to TRBJ1-6; D remains unclear. Germline CDR1 LGHNA, CDR2 YSLEER. The CDR3 loop spans 17 amino acids. Trimming left V 3 bases short and J 6 bases short, with 18 bases between.

To note about this clonotype: The junction does not match germline at one end; this may be a read error. CDR3 loop: CVSSLQHQTEAFF. In nucleotides, the CDR3 is TGTGTCAGCAGTTTACAACACCAGACTGAAGCTTTCTTT. The rearrangement links TRBV11-2 to TRBJ1-1, with D hard to call. CDR1 and CDR2 from the germline V gene are SGHAT and FQNNGV. The CDR3 consists of 13 residues.